This is a list of T cell receptor beta chains from one sample in a study of monozygotic twins with inflammatory bowel disease. TCRdb reprocessed the 5' RACE reads, keeping one entry per CDR3 protein, no DNA. The table lists 150,000 to 200,000 distinct CDR3 sequences. The sequencing input was blood. The receptors were sampled from a human donor with ulcerative colitis or Crohn's disease, or a healthy co-twin of an affected twin (not recorded which). Both conserved end residues are part of each CDR3.

j_call | v_call | cdr3_aa
TRBJ1-1 | TRBV10-3 | CAISESGKAEAFF
TRBJ2-2 | TRBV6-6 | CTVLAANTGELFF
TRBJ1-2 | TRBV20-1 | CSAPDRATSNYGYTF
TRBJ2-3 | TRBV6-5 | CASSYAGEGADTQYF
TRBJ2-1 | TRBV7-3 | CASSFTRQGGGEQFF
TRBJ2-2 | TRBV12-3/TRBV12-4 | CASSLAGERTGELFF
TRBJ2-4 | TRBV5-5 | CASSLTGSLAKNIQYF
TRBJ2-1 | TRBV7-9 | CASSLLARYNEQFF
TRBJ2-2 | TRBV5-1 | CASSLDGTSGKLGELFF
TRBJ2-5 | TRBV11-2 | CASSSGLAGGGFYGETQYF
TRBJ2-3 | TRBV27 | CATEEGAGGLTDTQYF
TRBJ1-1 | TRBV2 | CASRVQGDETEAFF
TRBJ1-4 | TRBV7-9 | CASSWTGGTNEKLFF
TRBJ2-2 | TRBV6-1 | CASSEEAGGTGELFF
TRBJ2-5 | TRBV7-2 | CASSLRGRARKETQYF
TRBJ2-1 | TRBV10-3 | CAISESYGGRVDEQFF
TRBJ2-7 | TRBV7-6 | CASSLAESAGGLSNEQYF
TRBJ2-7 | TRBV5-1 | CASSSVYDLNFYEQYF
TRBJ2-1 | TRBV9 | CASSVMVVHNEQFF
TRBJ2-1 | TRBV13 | CASSRTGGNNEQFF
TRBJ2-5 | TRBV5-4 | CASSSPQGKTQYF
TRBJ2-7 | TRBV5-1 | CASSLAGDGTYEQYF
TRBJ2-7 | TRBV27 | CASSAAGTGFLEQYF
TRBJ1-1 | TRBV27 | CASSDRWANTEAFF
TRBJ2-7 | TRBV29-1 | CSLATLSSYEQYF
TRBJ2-5 | TRBV25-1 | CASSGLAGGPKETQYF
TRBJ1-3 | TRBV10-3 | CAISDAFISGNTIYF
TRBJ2-6 | TRBV12-3/TRBV12-4 | CASSFLGANVLTF
TRBJ2-7 | TRBV28 | CASDDERRSYEQYF
TRBJ1-5 | TRBV12-3/TRBV12-4 | CASRGEVQPQHF
TRBJ2-7 | TRBV5-1 | CASSLGGLASYEQYF
TRBJ2-3 | TRBV15 | CATSLRARLGQTFTDTQYF
TRBJ1-1 | TRBV5-1 | CASSSQGYTEAFF
TRBJ1-6 | TRBV7-6 | CASSLSRANSPLHF
TRBJ1-5 | TRBV4-1 | CASSQGLRAGSNQPQHF
TRBJ2-7 | TRBV29-1 | CSVPTGGLSYEQYF
TRBJ2-1 | TRBV4-2 | CASSQALSGASYNEQFF
TRBJ2-1 | TRBV18 | CASSPSVQVNNEQFF
TRBJ1-4 | TRBV27 | CASSLSRQGGKLFF
TRBJ1-3 | TRBV7-9 | CASARTGNTIYF